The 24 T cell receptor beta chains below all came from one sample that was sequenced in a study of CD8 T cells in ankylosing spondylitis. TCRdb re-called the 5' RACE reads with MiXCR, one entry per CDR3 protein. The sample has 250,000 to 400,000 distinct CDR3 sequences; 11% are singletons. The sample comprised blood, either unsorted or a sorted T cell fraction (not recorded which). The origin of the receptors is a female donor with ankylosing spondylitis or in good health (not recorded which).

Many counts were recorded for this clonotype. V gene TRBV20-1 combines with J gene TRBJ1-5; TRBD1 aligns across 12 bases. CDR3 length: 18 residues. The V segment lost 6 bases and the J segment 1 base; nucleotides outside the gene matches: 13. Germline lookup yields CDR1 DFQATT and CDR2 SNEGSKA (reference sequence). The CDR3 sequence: CSAVAGTGGESSNQPQHF. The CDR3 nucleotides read TGCAGTGCAGTCGCCGGGACAGGGGGCGAGTCGAGCAATCAGCCCCAGCATTTT.

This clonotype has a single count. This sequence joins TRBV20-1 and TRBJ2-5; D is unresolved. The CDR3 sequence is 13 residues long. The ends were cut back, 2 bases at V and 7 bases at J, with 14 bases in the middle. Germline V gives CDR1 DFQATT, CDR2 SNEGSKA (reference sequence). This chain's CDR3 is CSARSDSPGTQYF. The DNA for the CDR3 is TGCAGTGCTAGATCTGACTCTCCCGGGACCCAGTACTTC.

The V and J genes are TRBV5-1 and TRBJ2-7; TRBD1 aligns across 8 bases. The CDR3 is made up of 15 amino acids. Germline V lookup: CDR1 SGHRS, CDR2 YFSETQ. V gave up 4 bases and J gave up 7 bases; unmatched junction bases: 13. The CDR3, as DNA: TGCGCCAGCAGCCCCAACTTGGACAGGGTGAGGGAGCAGTACTTC. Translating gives CASSPNLDRVREQYF.

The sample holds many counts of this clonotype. The DNA of the CDR3 is TGCAGCGTTCTTAGGGTCGGGGAGACCCAGTACTTC. Its translation: CSVLRVGETQYF. The chain couples TRBV29-1 to TRBJ2-5; D gene ambiguous. Germline V gene sequence: CDR1 SQVTM, CDR2 ANQGSEA. V lost 5 bases, J lost 5 bases, and 12 bases lay in between. The CDR3 contains 12 residues.

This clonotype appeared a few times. This CDR3 is CASSGSPKTQYF. The CDR3 DNA reads as TGTGCCAGCAGTGGATCCCCGAAGACCCAGTACTTC. This chain links TRBV28 with TRBJ2-5, with D hard to call. Trimming pared 5 bases from V and 6 bases from J, leaving 10 bases between. Germline lookup yields CDR1 MDHEN and CDR2 SYDVKM. The CDR3 length is 12 residues.

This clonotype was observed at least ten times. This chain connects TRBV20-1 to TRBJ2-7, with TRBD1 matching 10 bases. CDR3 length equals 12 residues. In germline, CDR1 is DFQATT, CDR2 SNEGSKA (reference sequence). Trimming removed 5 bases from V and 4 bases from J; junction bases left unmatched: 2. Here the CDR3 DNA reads TGCAGTGCTTCGGGACAGGGGTACGAGCAGTACTTC. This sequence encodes CSASGQGYEQYF.

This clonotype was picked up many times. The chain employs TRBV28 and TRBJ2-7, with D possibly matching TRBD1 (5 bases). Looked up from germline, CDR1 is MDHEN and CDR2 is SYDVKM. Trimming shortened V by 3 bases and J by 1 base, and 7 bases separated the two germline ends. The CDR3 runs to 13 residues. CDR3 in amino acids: CASSFQGSYEQYF. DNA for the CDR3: TGTGCCAGCAGTTTCCAGGGTTCCTACGAGCAGTACTTC. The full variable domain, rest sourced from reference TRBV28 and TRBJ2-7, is DVKVTQSSRYLVKRTGEKVFLECVQDMDHENMFWYRQDPGLGLRLIYFSYDVKMKEKGDIPEGYSVSREKKERFSLILESASTNQTSMYLCASSFQGSYEQYFGPGTRLTVT.

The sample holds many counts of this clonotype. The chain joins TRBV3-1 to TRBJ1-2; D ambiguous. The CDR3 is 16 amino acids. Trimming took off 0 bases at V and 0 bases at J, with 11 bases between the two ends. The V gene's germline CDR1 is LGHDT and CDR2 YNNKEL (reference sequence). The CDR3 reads CASSQERQPSNYGYTF. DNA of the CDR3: TGTGCCAGCAGCCAAGAGCGTCAACCTTCTAACTATGGCTACACCTTC.

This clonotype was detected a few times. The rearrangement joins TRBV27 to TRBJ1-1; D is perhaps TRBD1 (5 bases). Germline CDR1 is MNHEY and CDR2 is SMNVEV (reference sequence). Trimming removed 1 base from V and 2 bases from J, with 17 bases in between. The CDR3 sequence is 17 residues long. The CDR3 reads CASSLFRPGPKNTEAFF. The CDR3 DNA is TGTGCCAGCAGTTTATTCCGTCCGGGACCCAAAAACACTGAAGCTTTCTTT.

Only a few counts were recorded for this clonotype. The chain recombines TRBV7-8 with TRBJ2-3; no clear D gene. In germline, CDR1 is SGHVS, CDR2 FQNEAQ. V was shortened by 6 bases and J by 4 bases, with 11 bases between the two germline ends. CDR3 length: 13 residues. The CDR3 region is CASRPPRSDTQYF. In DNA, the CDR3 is TGTGCCAGCAGGCCCCCCCGTTCAGATACGCAGTATTTT.

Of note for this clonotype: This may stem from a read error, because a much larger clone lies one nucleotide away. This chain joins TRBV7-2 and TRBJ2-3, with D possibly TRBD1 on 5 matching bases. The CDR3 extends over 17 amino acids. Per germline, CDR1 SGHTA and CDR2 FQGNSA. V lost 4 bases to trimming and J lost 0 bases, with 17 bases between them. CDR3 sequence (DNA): TGTGCCAGCAGCTCCCGCTACAGGACATCTAGCACAGATACGCAGTATTTT. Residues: CASSSRYRTSSTDTQYF.

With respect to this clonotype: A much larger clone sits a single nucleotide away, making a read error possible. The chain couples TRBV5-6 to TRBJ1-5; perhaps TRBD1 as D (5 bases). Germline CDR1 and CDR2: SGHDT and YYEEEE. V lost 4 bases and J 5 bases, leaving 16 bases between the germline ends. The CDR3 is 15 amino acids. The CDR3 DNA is TGTGCCAGCAGCCCGGAGGGGTCCACCGATCAGCCCCAGCATTTT. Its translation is CASSPEGSTDQPQHF. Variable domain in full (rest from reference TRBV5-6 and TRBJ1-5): DAGVTQSPTHLIKTRGQQVTLRCSPKSGHDTVSWYQQALGQGPQFIFQYYEEEERQRGNFPDRFSGHQFPNYSSELNVNALLLGDSALYLCASSPEGSTDQPQHFGDGTRLSIL.

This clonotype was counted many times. The CDR3 DNA sequence: TGCGCCAGCAGCTTGGCAGAAGAGACCCAGTACTTC. This gives the protein CASSLAEETQYF. The chain recombines TRBV5-1 with TRBJ2-5, with D hard to call. Germline V gives CDR1 SGHRS, CDR2 YFSETQ. The V gene lost 0 bases and the J gene lost 3 bases, with 3 bases spanning the gap. The CDR3 is made up of 12 amino acids.

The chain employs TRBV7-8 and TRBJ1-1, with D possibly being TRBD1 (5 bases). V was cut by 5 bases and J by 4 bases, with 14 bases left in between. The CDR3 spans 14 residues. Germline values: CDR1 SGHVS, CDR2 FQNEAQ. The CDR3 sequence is CASSVGTYGTEAFF. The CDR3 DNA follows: TGTGCCAGCAGCGTCGGGACCTATGGCACTGAAGCTTTCTTT. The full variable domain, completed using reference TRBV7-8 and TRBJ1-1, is GAGVSQSPRYKVAKRGQDVALRCDPISGHVSLFWYQQALGQGPEFLTYFQNEAQLDKSGLPSDRFFAERPEGSVSTLKIQRTQQEDSAVYLCASSVGTYGTEAFFGQGTRLTVV.

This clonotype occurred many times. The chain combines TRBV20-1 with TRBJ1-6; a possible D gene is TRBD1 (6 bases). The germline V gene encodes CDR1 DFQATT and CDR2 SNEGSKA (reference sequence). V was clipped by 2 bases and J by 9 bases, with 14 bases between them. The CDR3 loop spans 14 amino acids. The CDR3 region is CSARIYREGSPLHF. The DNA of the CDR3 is TGCAGTGCTAGAATTTACAGGGAAGGTTCACCCCTCCACTTT.

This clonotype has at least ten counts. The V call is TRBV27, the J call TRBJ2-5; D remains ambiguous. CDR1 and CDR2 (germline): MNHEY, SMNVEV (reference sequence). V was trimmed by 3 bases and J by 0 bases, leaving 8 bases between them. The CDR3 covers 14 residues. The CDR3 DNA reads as TGTGCCAGCAGTTTTGAAGCGTACCAAGAGACCCAGTACTTC. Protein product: CASSFEAYQETQYF.

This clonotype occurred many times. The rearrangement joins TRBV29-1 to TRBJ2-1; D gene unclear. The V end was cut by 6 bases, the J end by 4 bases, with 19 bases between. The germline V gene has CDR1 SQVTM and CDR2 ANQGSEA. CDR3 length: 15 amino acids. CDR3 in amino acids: CSVPLGAPFYNEQFF. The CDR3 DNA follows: TGCAGCGTCCCTCTAGGTGCCCCCTTTTACAATGAGCAGTTCTTC.

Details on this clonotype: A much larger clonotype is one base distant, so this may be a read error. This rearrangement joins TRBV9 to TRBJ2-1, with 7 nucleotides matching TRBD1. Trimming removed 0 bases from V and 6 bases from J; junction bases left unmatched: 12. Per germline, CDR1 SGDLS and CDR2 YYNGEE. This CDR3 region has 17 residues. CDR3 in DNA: TGTGCCAGCAGCGTAGCGGTAGCAACAGGGGTTTCCAATGAGCAGTTCTTC. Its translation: CASSVAVATGVSNEQFF.

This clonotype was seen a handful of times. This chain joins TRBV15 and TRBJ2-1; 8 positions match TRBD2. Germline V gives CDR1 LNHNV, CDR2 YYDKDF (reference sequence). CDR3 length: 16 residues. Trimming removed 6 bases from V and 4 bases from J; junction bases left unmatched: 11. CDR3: CATSDRTSGAYNEQFF. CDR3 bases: TGTGCCACCAGTGACCGTACTAGCGGAGCTTACAATGAGCAGTTCTTC.

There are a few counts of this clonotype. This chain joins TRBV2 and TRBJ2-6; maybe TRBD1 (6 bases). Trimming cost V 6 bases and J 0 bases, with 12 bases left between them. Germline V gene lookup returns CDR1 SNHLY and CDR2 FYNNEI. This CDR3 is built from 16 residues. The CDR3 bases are TGTGCCAGCAGGGACACAGGGTTCTCTGGGGCCAACGTCCTGACTTTC. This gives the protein CASRDTGFSGANVLTF.

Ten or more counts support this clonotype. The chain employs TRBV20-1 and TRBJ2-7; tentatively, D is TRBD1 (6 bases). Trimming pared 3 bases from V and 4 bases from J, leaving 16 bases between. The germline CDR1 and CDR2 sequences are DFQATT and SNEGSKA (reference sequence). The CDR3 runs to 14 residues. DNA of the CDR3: TGCAGTGCTAGTACATTGACAGGAGAATACGAGCAGTACTTC. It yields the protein CSASTLTGEYEQYF.

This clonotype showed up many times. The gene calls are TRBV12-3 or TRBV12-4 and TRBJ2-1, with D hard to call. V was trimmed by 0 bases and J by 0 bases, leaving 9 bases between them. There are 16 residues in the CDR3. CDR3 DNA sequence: TGTGCCAGCAGTTTAGCGGGTGGGCACTCCTACAATGAGCAGTTCTTC. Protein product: CASSLAGGHSYNEQFF.

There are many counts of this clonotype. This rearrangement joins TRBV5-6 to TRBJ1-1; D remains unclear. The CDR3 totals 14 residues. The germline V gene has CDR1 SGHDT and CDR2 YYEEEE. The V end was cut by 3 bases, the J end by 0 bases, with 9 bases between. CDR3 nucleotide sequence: TGTGCCAGCAGCTCTCCCGAAGTGAACACTGAAGCTTTCTTT. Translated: CASSSPEVNTEAFF. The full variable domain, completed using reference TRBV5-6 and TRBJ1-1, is DAGVTQSPTHLIKTRGQQVTLRCSPKSGHDTVSWYQQALGQGPQFIFQYYEEEERQRGNFPDRFSGHQFPNYSSELNVNALLLGDSALYLCASSSPEVNTEAFFGQGTRLTVV.

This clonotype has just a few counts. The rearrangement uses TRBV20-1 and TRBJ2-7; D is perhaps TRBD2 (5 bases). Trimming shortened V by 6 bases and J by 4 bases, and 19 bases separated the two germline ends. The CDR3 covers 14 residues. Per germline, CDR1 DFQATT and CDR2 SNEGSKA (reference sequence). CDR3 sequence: CSAPSGLARYEQYF. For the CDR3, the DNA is TGCAGTGCCCCGAGTGGGCTAGCTAGGTACGAGCAGTACTTC.